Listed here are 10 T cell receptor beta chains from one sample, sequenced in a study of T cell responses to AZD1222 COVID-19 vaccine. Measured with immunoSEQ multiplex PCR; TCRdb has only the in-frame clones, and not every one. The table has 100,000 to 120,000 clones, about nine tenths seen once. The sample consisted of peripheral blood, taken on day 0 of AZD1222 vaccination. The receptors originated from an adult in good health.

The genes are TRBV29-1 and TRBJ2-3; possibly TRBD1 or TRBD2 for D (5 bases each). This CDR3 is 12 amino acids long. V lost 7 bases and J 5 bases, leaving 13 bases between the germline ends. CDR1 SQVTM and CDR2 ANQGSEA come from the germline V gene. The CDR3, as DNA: TGCAGCGCGGGGCCGACGGGAGATACGCAGTATTTT. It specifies CSAGPTGDTQYF.

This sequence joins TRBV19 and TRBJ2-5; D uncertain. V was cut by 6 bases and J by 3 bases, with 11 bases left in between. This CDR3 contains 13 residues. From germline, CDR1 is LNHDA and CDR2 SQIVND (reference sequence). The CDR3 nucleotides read TGTGCCAGTAGCTATCGAAGGGAAGAGACCCAGTACTTC. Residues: CASSYRREETQYF.

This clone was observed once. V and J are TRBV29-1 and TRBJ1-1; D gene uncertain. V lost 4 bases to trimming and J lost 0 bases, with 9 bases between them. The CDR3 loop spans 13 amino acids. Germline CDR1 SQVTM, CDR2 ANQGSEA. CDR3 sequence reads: CSVVRQMNTEAFF. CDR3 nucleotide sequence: TGCAGCGTTGTAAGGCAAATGAACACTGAAGCTTTCTTT.

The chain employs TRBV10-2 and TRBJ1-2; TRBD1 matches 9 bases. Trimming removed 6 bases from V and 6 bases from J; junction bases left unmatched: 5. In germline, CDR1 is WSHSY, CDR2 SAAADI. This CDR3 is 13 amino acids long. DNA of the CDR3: TGCGCCAGCAGCGGGACAGGGTTCGATGGCTACACCTTC. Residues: CASSGTGFDGYTF.

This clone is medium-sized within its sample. The CDR3 coding sequence is TGTGCCAGTAGTCTGCGGGGGGCCGGGGAGACCCAGTACTTC. This sequence encodes CASSLRGAGETQYF. The chain links TRBV19 to TRBJ2-5, with TRBD2 identical over 8 bases. After removal of 5 bases from V and 5 bases from J, the junction contained 7 bases not matched to a gene. The CDR3 extends over 14 amino acids. The V gene's germline CDR1 is LNHDA and CDR2 SQIVND (reference sequence).

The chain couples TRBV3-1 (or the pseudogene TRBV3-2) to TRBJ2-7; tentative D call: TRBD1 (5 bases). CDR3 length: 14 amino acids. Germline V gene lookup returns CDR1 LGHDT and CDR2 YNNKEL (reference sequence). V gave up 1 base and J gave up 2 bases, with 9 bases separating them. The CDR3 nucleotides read TGTGCCAGCAGCCAAGGACAGCAGACCTACGAGCAGTACTTC. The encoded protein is CASSQGQQTYEQYF.

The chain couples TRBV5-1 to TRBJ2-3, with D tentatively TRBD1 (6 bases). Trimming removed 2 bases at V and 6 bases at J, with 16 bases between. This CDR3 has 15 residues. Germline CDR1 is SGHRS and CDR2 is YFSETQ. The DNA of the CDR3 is TGCGCCAGCAGCTTAATGGGGAACAGGGCCGATACGCAGTATTTT. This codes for CASSLMGNRADTQYF.

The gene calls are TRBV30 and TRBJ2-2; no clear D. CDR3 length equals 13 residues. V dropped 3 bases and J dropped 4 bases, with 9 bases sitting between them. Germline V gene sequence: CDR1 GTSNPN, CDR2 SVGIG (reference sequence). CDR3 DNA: TGTGCCTGGAGGAGCCTTGTCACCGGGGAGCTGTTTTTT. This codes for CAWRSLVTGELFF.

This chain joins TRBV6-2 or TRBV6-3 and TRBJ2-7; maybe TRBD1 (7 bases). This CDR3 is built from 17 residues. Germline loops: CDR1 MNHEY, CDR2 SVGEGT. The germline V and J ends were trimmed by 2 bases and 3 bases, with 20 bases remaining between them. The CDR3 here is CASSYPGGAGRVYEQYF. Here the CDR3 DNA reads TGTGCCAGCAGTTACCCAGGGGGTGCGGGGAGAGTCTACGAGCAGTACTTC.

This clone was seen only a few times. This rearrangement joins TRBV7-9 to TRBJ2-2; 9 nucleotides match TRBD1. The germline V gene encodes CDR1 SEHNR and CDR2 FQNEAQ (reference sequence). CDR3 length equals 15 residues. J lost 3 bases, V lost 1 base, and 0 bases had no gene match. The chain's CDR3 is CASSLGQGDTGELFF. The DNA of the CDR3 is TGTGCCAGCAGCTTAGGACAGGGGGACACCGGGGAGCTGTTTTTT.